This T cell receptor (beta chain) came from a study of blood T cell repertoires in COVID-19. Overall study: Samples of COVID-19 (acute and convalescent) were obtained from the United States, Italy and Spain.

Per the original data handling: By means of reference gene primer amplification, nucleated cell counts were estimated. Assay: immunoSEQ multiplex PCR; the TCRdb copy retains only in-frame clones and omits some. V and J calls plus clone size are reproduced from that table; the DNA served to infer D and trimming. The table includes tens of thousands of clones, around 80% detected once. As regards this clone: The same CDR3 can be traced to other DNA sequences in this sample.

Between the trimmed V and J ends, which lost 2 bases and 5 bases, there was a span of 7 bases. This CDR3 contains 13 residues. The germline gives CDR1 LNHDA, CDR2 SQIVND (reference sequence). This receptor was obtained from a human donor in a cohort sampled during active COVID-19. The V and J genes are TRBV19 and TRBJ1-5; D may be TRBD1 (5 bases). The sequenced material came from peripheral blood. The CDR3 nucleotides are TGTGCCAGTAGTATATCAGGGTATCAGCCCCAGCATTTT. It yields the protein CASSISGYQPQHF.